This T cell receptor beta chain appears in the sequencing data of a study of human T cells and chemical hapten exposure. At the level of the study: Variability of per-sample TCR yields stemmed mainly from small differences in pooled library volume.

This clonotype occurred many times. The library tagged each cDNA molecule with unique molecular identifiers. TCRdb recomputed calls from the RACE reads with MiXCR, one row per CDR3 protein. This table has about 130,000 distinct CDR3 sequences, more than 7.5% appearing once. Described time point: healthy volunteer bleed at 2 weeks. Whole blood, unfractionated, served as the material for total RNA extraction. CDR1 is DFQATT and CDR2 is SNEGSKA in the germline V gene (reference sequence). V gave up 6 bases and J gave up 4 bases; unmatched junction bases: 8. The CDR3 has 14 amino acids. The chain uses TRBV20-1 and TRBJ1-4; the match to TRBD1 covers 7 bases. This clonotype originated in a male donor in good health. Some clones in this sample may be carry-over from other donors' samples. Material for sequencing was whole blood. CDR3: CSAVRQGRNEKLFF. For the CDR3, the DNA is TGCAGTGCCGTAAGACAGGGTCGTAATGAAAAACTGTTTTTT.